What follows describes a single TCR beta chain. The use of a sample-barcoded 5' primer and a J-beta primer mix characterized a second PCR of roughly 6 to 11 cycles. Every molecule of cDNA carried a tag from a template-switch adaptor with 12 random nucleotides. From the 5' RACE reads, TCRdb called clonotypes with MiXCR, one entry per CDR3 protein. The data contain around 780,000 distinct CDR3 sequences, roughly three fifths of them singletons. CDR3 length: 16 residues. Trimming pared 0 bases from V and 5 bases from J, leaving 14 bases between. Germline values: CDR1 LNHNV, CDR2 YYDKDF (reference sequence). The data stem from a study of blood T cells in healthy people across ages.

This clonotype originated in a man in his forties or fifties in good health. The sequenced material came from blood. J is TRBJ2-1 and V is TRBV15, with D maybe TRBD2 (5 bases). Written as DNA, the CDR3 is TGTGCCACCAGCAGAGATAATAGCGCCTTGAACAATGAGCAGTTCTTC. Its protein is CATSRDNSALNNEQFF.